This TCR beta chain comes out of a study of blood T cell repertoires in COVID-19. Study-wide context: COVID-19 samples collected from the United States, Italy and Spain covered acute and convalescent phases.

Trimming left V 5 bases short and J 0 bases short, with 8 bases between. The germline V gene encodes CDR1 GTSNPN and CDR2 SVGIG (reference sequence). The CDR3 extends over 13 amino acids. Study members were between 18 and 89 years old and lived in about two dozen US regions. Participant reports of clinical history set cohort assignment. Data came from immunoSEQ multiplex PCR; TCRdb stores just in-frame clones and leaves some out. The sample shows 400,000 or so clones, 75% to 90% of them seen only once. The sample was PBMCs or T cells enriched from blood (not recorded which). This clonotype was obtained from a man aged 25-45 years who had recovered from COVID-19. The V and J genes are TRBV30 and TRBJ2-1, with D uncertain. In nucleotides, the CDR3 is TGTGCCTGGGACGTGAGCTCCTACAATGAGCAGTTCTTC. The encoded protein is CAWDVSSYNEQFF.